This T cell receptor (beta chain) is drawn from a study of post-analysis software for immune sequencing data (dated by TCRdb to between 2015 and 2016). About the investigation overall: Disease courses on record covered relapsing-remitting, secondary progressive and progressive-relapsing multiple sclerosis, though some patients had no subtype annotation. A subset of samples was prepared in parallel using single-end sample barcoding, then pooled and co-amplified after Illumina adapter ligation. The patient repertoires were compared against approximately ten previously published healthy control repertoires obtained from donors aged about 6 to 25 years.

For this clonotype: The specificity of this receptor is unknown. No base-level quality is on record; no much larger clone is a single base apart.

Library preparation was by PCR. These reads were obtained on an Illumina HiSeq 2500. Unique molecular identifiers were incorporated into TCR beta cDNA libraries to reduce PCR and sequencing biases. About 0.5 million cDNA molecules were obtained for every 1 to 10 million input T cells, so each molecule roughly corresponded to one T cell. The same protocol used for the earlier healthy control dataset was applied to prepare and sequence the patient libraries. Within a given batch, samples were prepared together, multiplexed and sequenced on the same HiSeq lane. Per the original workflow: MIGEC was used to process the raw barcoded reads, and molecular identifier groups with only a single read were discarded before consensus assembly and CDR3 extraction. Clonotype tables were post-analysed with VDJtools, and diversity was normalized by down-sampling all datasets to the smallest sample size. In repertoire overlap clustering, CDR3 amino acid sequences, but not nucleotide sequences, were matched to correct batch-related cross-sample contamination. TCRdb reworked the public reads: Q25 trimming with fastp, MiXCR clone assembly, productive beta chains retained. Rows merge per CDR3 protein into single entries with the most common DNA and genes. These V and J calls are TCRdb output, not the study's own analysis. The sample contains about 400,000 distinct CDR3 sequences, around 37% of them found a single time. The top ten constitute around an eighth of the sample.

To demonstrate the VDJtools post-analysis software, the study profiled TCR beta repertoires from the peripheral blood of 13 young patients with multiple sclerosis. The multiple sclerosis patients were children and adolescents ranging in age from roughly 6 to 15 years. Overall study outcomes, separate from this receptor: Significantly higher frequencies in patients than in controls were found for roughly 5 TRBV segments, including TRBV5-6, TRBV5-1 and TRBV20-1. The control group was slightly older than the multiple sclerosis patient group. Direct clustering with F measure showed strong co-clustering of samples prepared in the same batch, prompting a batch-effect correction. Normalized Chao1 diversity was significantly lower in multiple sclerosis patients than controls, suggesting substantial peripheral T-cell clonal expansion.

V is shortened by 1 base, J by 3 bases, and the region joining them spans 3 bases. In the germline V gene, CDR1 corresponds to MNHEY and CDR2 to SVGEGT. Including the terminal cysteine and phenylalanine, the CDR3 comprises 12 residues. The entry retains the CDR3 DNA only, 36 bases that are in frame from base 1. The sequenced material came from blood. The chain couples TRBV6-2 or TRBV6-3 to TRBJ2-5; the D gene remains uncertain. The receptor was derived from a girl aged 10 to 17 with multiple sclerosis. The CDR3 protein sequence reads: CASSYFEETQYF. The nucleotide sequence is given as TGTGCCAGCAGTTACTTCGAAGAGACCCAGTACTTC.